This is a list of T cell receptor beta chains from one sample in a study of technical replicates of blood from several donors. Sequencing used immunoSEQ multiplex PCR; TCRdb keeps in-frame clones, though not all of them. The sample has 65,000 to 85,000 clones, approximately 96% seen once; the top ten hold about 0.34%. Sample: T cells isolated from PBMCs. These receptors were taken from a human donor in good health. Each CDR3 is given without its conserved first and last residue.

j_call: TRBJ1-2; v_call: TRBV29-1; cdr3_aa: SVGGTAGAYGYT
j_call: TRBJ2-1; v_call: TRBV25-1; cdr3_aa: ASKGQGGQSDEQF
j_call: TRBJ2-1; v_call: TRBV4-3; cdr3_aa: ASSQAPDRAEQF
j_call: TRBJ2-7; v_call: TRBV6-5; cdr3_aa: ASSPQAGEFDEQY
j_call: TRBJ2-1; v_call: TRBV14; cdr3_aa: ASSPIGSQVTEQF
j_call: TRBJ2-7; v_call: TRBV27; cdr3_aa: ASSLSGNYEQY
j_call: TRBJ1-1; v_call: TRBV15; cdr3_aa: ATSRDRGTEAF
j_call: TRBJ2-7; v_call: TRBV7-6; cdr3_aa: ASSPRGGVEYEQY
j_call: TRBJ2-1; v_call: TRBV7-3; cdr3_aa: ASSPGLAYNEQF
j_call: TRBJ2-1; v_call: TRBV19; cdr3_aa: ASSPRTLNNEQF
j_call: TRBJ2-1; v_call: TRBV6-5; cdr3_aa: ASSYIAGEGDEQF
j_call: TRBJ2-2; v_call: TRBV27; cdr3_aa: ATTGTIDTGELF
j_call: TRBJ2-3; v_call: TRBV10-1; cdr3_aa: ASSEGQTNTQY
j_call: TRBJ2-7; v_call: TRBV11-3; cdr3_aa: ASSLAWTGGYEQY
j_call: TRBJ1-1; v_call: TRBV27; cdr3_aa: ASGLQVGITEAF
j_call: TRBJ2-7; v_call: TRBV13; cdr3_aa: ASRVGGSSYEQY
j_call: TRBJ1-1; v_call: TRBV2; cdr3_aa: ASSERVTEAF
j_call: TRBJ2-7; v_call: TRBV10-3; cdr3_aa: AIQDSAYEQY
j_call: TRBJ1-4; v_call: TRBV7-9; cdr3_aa: ASSSVNGGREKLF
j_call: TRBJ2-7; v_call: TRBV27; cdr3_aa: ASSSLAGLIYEQY
j_call: TRBJ1-5; v_call: TRBV28; cdr3_aa: ASSLADEGPQH
j_call: TRBJ2-1; v_call: TRBV7-3; cdr3_aa: ASSAGLMGNEQF
j_call: TRBJ2-7; v_call: TRBV7-2; cdr3_aa: ASSSNSGSQYEQY
j_call: TRBJ2-2; v_call: TRBV11-2; cdr3_aa: ASSIGTANTGELF
j_call: TRBJ1-3; v_call: TRBV7-2; cdr3_aa: ASSLNRNWEVY
j_call: TRBJ2-2; v_call: TRBV21-1; cdr3_aa: ASSNRASGSTGELF
j_call: TRBJ2-7; v_call: TRBV19; cdr3_aa: ASSRLAGGSSYEQY
j_call: TRBJ2-5; v_call: TRBV13; cdr3_aa: ASSTEGRETQY
j_call: TRBJ2-5; v_call: TRBV21-1; cdr3_aa: ASKGTSGGETQY
j_call: TRBJ2-4; v_call: TRBV9; cdr3_aa: ASSVDSSGRNIQY
j_call: TRBJ2-3; v_call: TRBV5-6; cdr3_aa: ASSLRRLAGRVADTQY
j_call: TRBJ1-5; v_call: TRBV2; cdr3_aa: ASRGTGNQPQH
j_call: TRBJ1-2; v_call: TRBV9; cdr3_aa: ASSGQGAFYGYT
j_call: TRBJ2-7; v_call: TRBV11-2; cdr3_aa: ASSFTVGGVGYEQY
j_call: TRBJ2-3; v_call: TRBV30; cdr3_aa: AWSVAGADTQY
j_call: TRBJ1-3; v_call: TRBV6-5; cdr3_aa: ASSYEGPSGNTIY
j_call: TRBJ2-6; v_call: TRBV19; cdr3_aa: ASRGGWANVLT
j_call: TRBJ2-2; v_call: TRBV27; cdr3_aa: ASSPGTRVTGELF
j_call: TRBJ2-1; v_call: TRBV5-1; cdr3_aa: ASSLGQSSYNEQF
j_call: TRBJ2-7; v_call: TRBV4-3; cdr3_aa: ASSQDDDRDEQY
j_call: TRBJ2-4; v_call: TRBV6-5; cdr3_aa: ASSRGSRAKNIQY
j_call: TRBJ1-5; v_call: TRBV2; cdr3_aa: ASSEETGYSNQPQH
j_call: TRBJ1-5; v_call: TRBV30; cdr3_aa: AWSGDSLFQPQH